By sample fraction, the clone carrying this TCR beta chain is medium-sized (0.01 to 0.1%). Its antigen is undetermined. As previously described, bulk TCR libraries were made using listed TCR primers. TCRdb used MiXCR to reprocess the PCR reads, holding one entry per CDR3 protein. The sample yields 10,000 to 12,000 distinct CDR3 sequences, about 21% seen once. The entry originates in a study of molecular identifiers for immune sequencing clone quantification. Study observations and caveats: Highly expanded clone sizes could be underestimated by identical TCR molecules that share a barcode.

The germline V and J ends were trimmed by 3 bases and 7 bases, with 19 bases remaining between them. The germline CDR1 and CDR2 sequences are MGHRA and YSYEKL. This CDR3 region has 16 residues. Sequencing was performed on naive CD8+ T cells from blood, with Jurkat cell RNA spiked in. The subset: FACS-sorted CD8+CD4-CCR7+CD45RA+ naive T cells. The rearrangement joins TRBV4-1 to TRBJ1-5, with D unclear. This sequence was found in a human donor in good health. Some libraries in this study had Jurkat cell RNA spiked in. CDR3 protein: CASSQYNGGDQQPQHF. The CDR3 DNA reads TGCGCCAGCAGCCAGTATAACGGAGGTGATCAACAGCCCCAGCATTTT.